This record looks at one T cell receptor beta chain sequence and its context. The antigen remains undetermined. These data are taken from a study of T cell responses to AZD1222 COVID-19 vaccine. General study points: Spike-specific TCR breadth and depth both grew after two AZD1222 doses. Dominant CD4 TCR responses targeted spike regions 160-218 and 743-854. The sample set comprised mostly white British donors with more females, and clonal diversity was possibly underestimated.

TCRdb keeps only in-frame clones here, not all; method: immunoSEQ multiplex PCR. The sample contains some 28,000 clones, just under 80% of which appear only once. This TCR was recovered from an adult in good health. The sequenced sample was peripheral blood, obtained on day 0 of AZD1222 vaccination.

The CDR3 here is CASSQDRSRGGPNEQFF. The CDR3 region has the DNA TGCGCCAGCAGCCAAGATCGCTCGCGGGGGGGGCCCAATGAGCAGTTCTTC. The chain is built from TRBV4-1 and TRBJ2-1; 9 nucleotides line up with TRBD2. With 0 bases clipped from V and 6 bases from J, the junction kept 9 bases outside the gene matches. The CDR3 consists of 17 residues. Germline V gives CDR1 MGHRA, CDR2 YSYEKL.